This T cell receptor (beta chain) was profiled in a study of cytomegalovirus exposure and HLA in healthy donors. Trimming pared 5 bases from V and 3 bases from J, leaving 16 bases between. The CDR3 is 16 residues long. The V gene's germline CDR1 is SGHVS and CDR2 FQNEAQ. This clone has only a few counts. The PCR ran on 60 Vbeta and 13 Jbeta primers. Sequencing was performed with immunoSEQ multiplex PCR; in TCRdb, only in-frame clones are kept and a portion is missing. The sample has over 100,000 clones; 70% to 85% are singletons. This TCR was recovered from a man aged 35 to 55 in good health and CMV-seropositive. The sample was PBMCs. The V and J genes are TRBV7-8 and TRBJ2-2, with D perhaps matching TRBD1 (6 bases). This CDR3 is CASSEKNRVDTGELFF. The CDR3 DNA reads TGTGCCAGCAGCGAGAAGAACAGGGTCGACACCGGGGAGCTGTTTTTT.